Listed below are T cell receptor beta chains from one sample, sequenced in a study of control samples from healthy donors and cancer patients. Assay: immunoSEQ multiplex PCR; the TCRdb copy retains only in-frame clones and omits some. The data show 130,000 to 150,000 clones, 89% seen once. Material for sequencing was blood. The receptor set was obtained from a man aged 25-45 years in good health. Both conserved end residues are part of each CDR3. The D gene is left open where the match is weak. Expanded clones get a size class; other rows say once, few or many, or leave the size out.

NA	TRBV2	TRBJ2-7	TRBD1	CASRTGQVGNEQYF	TGTGCCAGCAGAACGGGACAGGTGGGAAACGAGCAGTACTTC
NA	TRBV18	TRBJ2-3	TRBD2	CASSPYTSATDTQYF	TGTGCCAGCTCACCCTACACTAGCGCCACAGATACGCAGTATTTT
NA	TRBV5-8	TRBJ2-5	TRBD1	CASSFVKTDRQETQYF	TGTGCCAGCAGCTTCGTCAAAACGGACAGGCAAGAGACCCAGTACTTC
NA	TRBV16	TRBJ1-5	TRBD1	CASRWTGENQPQHF	TGTGCCAGCAGGTGGACAGGGGAAAATCAGCCCCAGCATTTT
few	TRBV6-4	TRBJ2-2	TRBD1	CASSATTGDTGELFF	TGTGCCAGCAGTGCCACGACAGGGGACACCGGGGAGCTGTTTTTT
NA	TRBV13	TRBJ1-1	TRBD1	CASELQGAPGVGTEAFF	TGTGCCAGCGAACTACAGGGGGCGCCCGGGGTTGGCACTGAAGCTTTCTTT
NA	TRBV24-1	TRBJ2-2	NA	CATSDIGLTGGELFF	TGTGCCACCAGTGATATAGGGCTAACGGGCGGGGAGCTGTTTTTT
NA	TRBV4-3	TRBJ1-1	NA	CASSQDSRGRRNTEAFF	TGCGCCAGCAGCCAAGATTCCAGGGGTAGGAGAAACACTGAAGCTTTCTTT
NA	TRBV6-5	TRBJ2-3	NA	CASRETRADTQYF	TGTGCCAGCAGGGAGACTCGCGCAGATACGCAGTATTTT
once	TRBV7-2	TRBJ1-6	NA	CASSLASWSSPLHF	TGTGCCAGCAGCTTAGCGTCTTGGAGCTCACCCCTCCACTTT
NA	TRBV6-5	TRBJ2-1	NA	CASSPLGGNEQFF	TGTGCCAGCAGTCCTCTTGGGGGGAATGAGCAGTTCTTC
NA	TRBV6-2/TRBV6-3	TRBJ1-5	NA	CASSYWTPGRDQPQHF	TGTGCCAGCAGTTACTGGACACCGGGAAGGGATCAGCCCCAGCATTTT
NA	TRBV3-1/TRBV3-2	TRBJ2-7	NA	CASSPSTGYPYEQYF	TGTGCCAGCAGCCCTTCGACAGGATACCCCTACGAGCAGTACTTC
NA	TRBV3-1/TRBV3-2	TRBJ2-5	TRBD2	CASSQPSSGRARETQYF	TGTGCCAGCAGCCAACCCTCTAGCGGGAGGGCCCGGGAGACCCAGTACTTC
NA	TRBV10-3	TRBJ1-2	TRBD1	CAISVDRAIFNYGYTF	TGTGCCATCAGTGTCGACAGGGCGATCTTTAACTATGGCTACACCTTC
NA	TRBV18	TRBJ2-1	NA	CASSTRSNEQFF	TGTGCCAGCTCGACCCGGTCCAATGAGCAGTTCTTC
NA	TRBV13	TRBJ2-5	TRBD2	CASRHRGGRETQYF	TGTGCCAGCAGACATCGGGGGGGCCGCGAGACCCAGTACTTC
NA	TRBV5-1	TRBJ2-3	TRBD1	CASSSTGYPDTQYF	TGCGCCAGCAGCTCGACAGGGTATCCCGATACGCAGTATTTT
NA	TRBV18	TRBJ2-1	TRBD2	CASSPGGREGLAKQFF	TGTGCCAGCTCACCAGGAGGGCGGGAGGGCCTGGCGAAGCAGTTCTTC
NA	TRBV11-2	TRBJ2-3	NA	CASSLERATDTQYF	TGTGCCAGCAGCTTAGAGCGCGCCACAGATACGCAGTATTTT
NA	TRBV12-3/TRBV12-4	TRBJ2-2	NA	CASTGHRELFF	TGTGCCAGCACGGGGCACCGGGAGCTGTTTTTT
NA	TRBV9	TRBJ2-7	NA	CASSSRAKYEQYF	TGTGCCAGCAGCTCGCGGGCCAAATACGAGCAGTACTTC
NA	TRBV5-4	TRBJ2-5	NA	CASSSSRETQYF	TGTGCCAGCAGCTCATCCAGGGAGACCCAGTACTTC